This TCR beta chain was sequenced for a study of shared clonotypes between healthy human individuals. CDR3 length equals 16 residues. Germline CDR1 reads SGDLS; CDR2 reads YYNGEE. Trimming took 3 bases from V and 0 from J; bases not matched to a gene: 4. Assay runs were performed at deep level. Profiling relied on immunoSEQ multiplex PCR, and the TCRdb table lists in-frame clones only, not all of them. This sample carries approximately 1.9 million clones, just under 95% of them seen once, and the ten largest clones take approximately 1.7%. Naive CD8 cells lacked CD45RO, underwent positive selection for CCR7 and left out terminally differentiated effector memory CD45RA+ cells. Concerning this clone: The antigen remains unidentified.

Study-wide findings and caveats: Researchers sampled only blood; tissue repertoires likely differ.

The chain carries TRBV9 and TRBJ2-1; 9 bases fit TRBD1. This receptor was identified in a man between 18 and 35 years old in good health. Some clones in this sample may be carry-over from other donors' samples. Material for sequencing was naive CD8+ T cells from PBMCs. The CDR3 sequence: CASSEDRGGSYNEQFF. For the CDR3, the DNA is TGTGCCAGCAGCGAGGACAGGGGCGGCTCCTACAATGAGCAGTTCTTC.